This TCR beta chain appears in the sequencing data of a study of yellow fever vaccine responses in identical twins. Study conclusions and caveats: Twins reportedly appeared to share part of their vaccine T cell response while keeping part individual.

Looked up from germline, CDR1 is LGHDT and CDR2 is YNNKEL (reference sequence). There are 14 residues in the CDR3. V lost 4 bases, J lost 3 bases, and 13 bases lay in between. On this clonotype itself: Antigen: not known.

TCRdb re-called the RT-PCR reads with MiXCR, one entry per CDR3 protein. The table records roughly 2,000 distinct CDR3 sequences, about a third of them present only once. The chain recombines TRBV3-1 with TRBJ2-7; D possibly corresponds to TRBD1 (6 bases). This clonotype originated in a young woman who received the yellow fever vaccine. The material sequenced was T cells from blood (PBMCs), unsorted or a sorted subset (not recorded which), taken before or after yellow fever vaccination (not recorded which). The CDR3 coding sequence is TGTGCCAGCAGCCGCGGACAGCAAATCTACGAGCAGTACTTC. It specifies CASSRGQQIYEQYF.